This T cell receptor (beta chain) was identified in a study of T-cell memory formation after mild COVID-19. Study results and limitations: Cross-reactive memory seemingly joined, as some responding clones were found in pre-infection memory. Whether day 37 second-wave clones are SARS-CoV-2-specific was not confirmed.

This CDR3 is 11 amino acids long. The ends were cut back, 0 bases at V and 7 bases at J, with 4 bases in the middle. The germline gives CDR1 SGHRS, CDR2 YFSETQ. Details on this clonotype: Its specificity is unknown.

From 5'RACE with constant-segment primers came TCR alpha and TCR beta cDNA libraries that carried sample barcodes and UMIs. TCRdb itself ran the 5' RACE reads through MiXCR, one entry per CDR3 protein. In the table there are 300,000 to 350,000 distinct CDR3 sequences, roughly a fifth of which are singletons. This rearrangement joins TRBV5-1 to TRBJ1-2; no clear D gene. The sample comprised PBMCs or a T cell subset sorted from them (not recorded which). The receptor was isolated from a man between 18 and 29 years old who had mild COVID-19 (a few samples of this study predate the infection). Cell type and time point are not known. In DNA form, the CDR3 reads TGCGCCAGCAGCTTGGATAGTGGCTACACCTTC. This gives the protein CASSLDSGYTF.